This is a list of T cell receptor beta chains from one sample in a study of tumor-infiltrating lymphocytes in primary liver carcinoma. TCRdb re-called the multiplex PCR reads with MiXCR, one entry per CDR3 protein. The data contain around 120,000 distinct CDR3 sequences, around two thirds of them singletons. The sample comprised tumor-adjacent normal liver tissue. Source of these receptors: a woman aged 55-69 years with primary liver carcinoma and hepatitis B virus infection. Each CDR3 is given without its conserved first and last residue. The D gene is left open where the match is weak.

j_gene	len	v_gene	d_gene	CDR3aa
TRBJ2-4	13	TRBV2	TRBD2	AGKVGSGNKNIQY
TRBJ2-3	15	TRBV28	TRBD2	ASSPQTSGHNTDTQY
TRBJ1-3	13	TRBV30	.	AWRLPGGSGNTIY
TRBJ2-1	13	TRBV11-2	.	ASSPVASRYNEQF
TRBJ2-3	12	TRBV12-3/TRBV12-4	TRBD1	TSSSGGGTDTQY
TRBJ1-6	12	TRBV5-1	.	ASSLDVNNSPLH
TRBJ1-1	13	TRBV30	TRBD1	AWVGTGIVNTEAF
TRBJ1-6	12	TRBV12-3/TRBV12-4	.	VSSFYRDNSPLH
TRBJ2-7	13	TRBV11-1	TRBD1	TSSRLQGPTCEQY
TRBJ1-2	11	TRBV12-3/TRBV12-4	.	ASSLVGGYGYT
TRBJ2-5	13	TRBV11-2	TRBD1	ASILRTGKGETQY
TRBJ2-1	13	TRBV6-5	.	SSIRGRGSYNEQF
TRBJ2-3	19	TRBV11-2	.	VSRLREVLKGTLSLTDTQY
TRBJ2-6	12	TRBV29-1	TRBD1	SVNRDRVADVLT
TRBJ1-1	13	TRBV11-3	TRBD1	AGSPRTGGVGETF
TRBJ2-1	15	TRBV11-2	.	GISLDQQGIVYNEEF
TRBJ1-4	14	TRBV14	.	ASSQDHGVTNEKLF
TRBJ2-5	13	TRBV7-8	.	ASSFCSRYWETQY
TRBJ2-4	13	TRBV12-3/TRBV12-4	TRBD1	ASGCQTGIGVIQY
TRBJ2-7	14	TRBV4-2	TRBD1	AGSQALGQGSYEQY
TRBJ2-7	13	TRBV11-2	TRBD2	ASAKVGGASGEQY
TRBJ2-1	13	TRBV6-1	.	PSIRGLSDLNEQF
TRBJ2-5	13	TRBV6-2/TRBV6-3	TRBD2	ASSYMGGRGETQY
TRBJ1-1	9	TRBV12-3/TRBV12-4	.	VSTHGAEAF
TRBJ1-1	10	TRBV29-1	.	SVGIPNTEAF
TRBJ2-5	13	TRBV28	.	ASSSSQRFRETQY